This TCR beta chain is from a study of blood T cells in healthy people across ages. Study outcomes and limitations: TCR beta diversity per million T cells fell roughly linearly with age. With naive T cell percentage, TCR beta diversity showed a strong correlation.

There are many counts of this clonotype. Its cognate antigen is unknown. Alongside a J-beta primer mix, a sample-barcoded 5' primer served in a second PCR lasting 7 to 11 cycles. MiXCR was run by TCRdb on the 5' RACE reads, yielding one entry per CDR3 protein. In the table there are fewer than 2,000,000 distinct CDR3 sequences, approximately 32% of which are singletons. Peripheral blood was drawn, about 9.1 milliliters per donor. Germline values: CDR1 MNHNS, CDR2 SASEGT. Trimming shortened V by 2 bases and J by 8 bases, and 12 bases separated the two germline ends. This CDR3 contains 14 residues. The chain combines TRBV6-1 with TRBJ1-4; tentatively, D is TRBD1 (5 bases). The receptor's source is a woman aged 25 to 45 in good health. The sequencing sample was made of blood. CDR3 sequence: CASSETTGGEKLFF. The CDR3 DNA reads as TGTGCCAGCAGTGAAACAACAGGAGGAGAAAAACTGTTTTTT.